This T cell receptor beta chain stems from a study of cytomegalovirus exposure and HLA in healthy donors. Points from the study as a whole: Most subjects had HLA-A and HLA-B alleles reportedly predicted accurately by TCR beta sequences.

A word on this clone: What it binds is unknown. This sample also contains other DNA sequences that code for the same CDR3.

The CDR3 is 15 amino acids. Germline lookup yields CDR1 SNHLY and CDR2 FYNNEI. V shed 6 bases, J shed 1 base, and the junction held 2 bases outside the gene matches. Amplification used 60 Vbeta primers and 13 Jbeta primers. Produced via immunoSEQ multiplex PCR; TCRdb's table is partial and in-frame only. The sample is made up of under 250,000 clones, and the top ten hold 1.1% of it. The chain has TRBV2 and TRBJ1-5; 11 positions match TRBD1. This receptor was identified in a girl aged 2 to 10 in good health and CMV-seropositive. The specimen was PBMCs. The CDR3 sequence is CASSRTGGSNQPQHF. The CDR3 DNA sequence: TGTGCCAGCAGCCGGACAGGGGGCAGCAATCAGCCCCAGCATTTT. Full variable domain (rest looked up from reference TRBV2 and TRBJ1-5): EPEVTQTPSHQVTQMGQEVILRCVPISNHLYFYWYRQILGQKVEFLVSFYNNEISEKSEIFDDQFSVERPDGSNFTLKIRSTKLEDSAMYFCASSRTGGSNQPQHFGDGTRLSIL.